This TCR beta chain was retrieved from a study of T-cell memory formation after mild COVID-19. Study-level background: Largely donor-specific sequence clusters came from a couple of donors. Findings and caveats of the study: Day 15 to 85 contracting clones showed balanced CD4/CD8; later expanders leaned CD4+.

This clonotype turned up a few times. Its target is unknown. V lost 5 bases and J 2 bases, leaving 16 bases between the germline ends. The CDR3 is made up of 16 amino acids. CDR1 is SGHVS and CDR2 is FNYEAQ in the germline V gene. TCRdb re-called the 5' RACE reads with MiXCR, one entry per CDR3 protein. The table has approximately 230,000 distinct CDR3 sequences, around 17% seen once. Input material: PBMCs or a T cell subset sorted from them (not recorded which). The rearrangement uses TRBV7-6 and TRBJ2-1, with D unresolved. This clonotype originated in a young man who had mild COVID-19 (a few samples of this study predate the infection). Cell type and time point are not known. The DNA of the CDR3 is TGTGCCAGCAGCGCCAACAGTGGTAGGGCCTACAATGAGCAGTTCTTC. Protein: CASSANSGRAYNEQFF.